This entry lists 19 T cell receptor beta chains sequenced from one sample in a study of beta chain features in type 1 diabetes. Every bit of the isolated RNA underwent reverse transcription, so sequencing read expressed TCRB transcripts. The table came from immunoSEQ multiplex PCR; TCRdb's copy has only in-frame clones and leaves some out. Here the sample spans around 160,000 clones, under 60% being singletons. Sequencing was performed on Tregs from blood. Receptors were obtained from a man between 18 and 35 years old in good health.

The rearrangement joins TRBV4-1 to TRBJ1-2, with 11 positions matching TRBD1. The CDR3 covers 15 residues. Germline lookup yields CDR1 MGHRA and CDR2 YSYEKL. V trimming: 1 base; J trimming: 5 bases; junction bases outside the gene matches: 3. CDR3 sequence reads: CASSQAGQGAYGYTF. The CDR3 DNA sequence: TGCGCCAGCAGCCAAGCTGGACAGGGGGCTTATGGCTACACCTTC.

This chain uses TRBV18 with TRBJ2-5; TRBD1 matches 8 bases. The junction had 4 bases not matched to a gene; V was cut back by 0 bases and J by 4 bases. CDR1 is KGHSH, CDR2 LQKENI, per germline. The CDR3 length is 15 residues. The CDR3 DNA follows: TGTGCCAGCTCACCACCGATCAGGGGGCTAGAGACCCAGTACTTC. This gives the protein CASSPPIRGLETQYF.

The V call is TRBV18, the J call TRBJ1-2; 10 nucleotides align to TRBD1. CDR1 is KGHSH and CDR2 is LQKENI in the germline V gene. The CDR3 consists of 15 residues. V shed 2 bases and J 7 bases; nucleotides not matched to a gene: 7. CDR3 protein: CASSPRGTGERGYTF. In DNA, the CDR3 is TGTGCCAGCTCACCAAGGGGGACAGGGGAACGTGGCTACACCTTC.

This clone occurred a few times. The rearrangement links TRBV20-1 to TRBJ2-1, with D uncertain. The germline V gene encodes CDR1 DFQATT and CDR2 SNEGSKA (reference sequence). This CDR3 is built from 10 residues. Trimming cost V 4 bases and J 7 bases, with 5 bases left between them. The CDR3 nucleotides are TGCAGTGCTACCAGGAATGAGCAGTTCTTC. Encoded protein: CSATRNEQFF.

The V and J genes are TRBV10-3 and TRBJ1-2; D is possibly TRBD1 (5 bases). Germline loops: CDR1 ENHRY, CDR2 SYGVKD. This CDR3 comprises 13 residues. V lost 7 bases to trimming and J lost 3 bases, with 12 bases between them. CDR3 coding DNA: TGTGCCATCACCGGGGGGAATGACTATGGCTACACCTTC. Its translation: CAITGGNDYGYTF.

This clone was counted a few times. The chain combines TRBV23-1 with TRBJ2-7, with a possible D match to TRBD1 (6 bases). TRBV23-1 is labeled an ORF, and its function is uncertain. Deletions cut 7 bases from V and 2 bases from J, with 12 bases between. There are 13 residues in the CDR3. DNA for the CDR3: TGCGCCAGCACCAGGGGCTACACCTACGAGCAGTACTTC. Amino acids: CASTRGYTYEQYF.

This clone was recorded a few times. The chain employs TRBV7-2 and TRBJ2-7; TRBD1 matches 8 bases. Germline CDR1 and CDR2: SGHTA and FQGNSA. The CDR3 runs to 16 residues. V dropped 5 bases and J dropped 9; count of bases not matched to a gene: 18. CDR3 in amino acids: CASSARSGTGWMRQYF. The DNA for the CDR3 is TGTGCCAGCAGCGCGCGGTCCGGGACAGGATGGATGAGGCAGTACTTC.

Concerning this clone: This same CDR3 is encoded by further DNA sequences in the sample. The chain uses TRBV9 and TRBJ1-6, with D possibly matching TRBD1 (6 bases). The CDR3 covers 16 residues. Trimming pared 0 bases from V and 7 bases from J, leaving 14 bases between. Germline CDR1 is SGDLS and CDR2 is YYNGEE. CDR3 region: CASSVGPDSYNSPLHF. As DNA, the CDR3 is TGTGCCAGCAGCGTAGGACCGGACAGTTACAATTCACCCCTCCACTTT.

This chain connects TRBV6-1 to TRBJ2-3; no definite D call. This CDR3 contains 15 residues. Trimming pared 0 bases from V and 6 bases from J, leaving 13 bases between. The germline CDR1 and CDR2 sequences are MNHNS and SASEGT. CDR3 nucleotide sequence: TGTGCCAGCAGTGAAGCGTTCCGAGGTTTTGATACGCAGTATTTT. Protein: CASSEAFRGFDTQYF.

This chain connects TRBV30 to TRBJ2-1; TRBD1 aligns across 8 bases. This CDR3 has 13 amino acids. The germline V gene has CDR1 GTSNPN and CDR2 SVGIG (reference sequence). After removal of 6 bases from V and 6 bases from J, the junction contained 7 bases not matched to a gene. The CDR3 sequence: CACGQGGGNEQFF. CDR3 in DNA: TGTGCCTGCGGACAGGGTGGTGGCAATGAGCAGTTCTTC.

This clone was detected a few times. The rearrangement uses TRBV9 and TRBJ2-3, with 12 bases matching TRBD2. The CDR3 runs 15 residues. The junction had 0 bases not matched to a gene; V was cut back by 0 bases and J by 4 bases. Germline V CDR1 and CDR2: SGDLS, YYNGEE. CDR3 residues: CASSVGTSGADTQYF. The CDR3 DNA follows: TGTGCCAGCAGCGTAGGGACTAGCGGGGCAGATACGCAGTATTTT. The whole variable domain, remainder taken from reference TRBV9 and TRBJ2-3, is DSGVTQTPKHLITATGQRVTLRCSPRSGDLSVYWYQQSLDQGLQFLIQYYNGEERAKGNILERFSAQQFPDLHSELNLSSLELGDSALYFCASSVGTSGADTQYFGPGTRLTVL.

The chain joins TRBV5-1 to TRBJ2-1; possibly TRBD2 for D (6 bases). CDR1 is SGHRS, CDR2 YFSETQ, per germline. The V and J ends lost 0 bases and 6 bases respectively, with 13 bases between them. This CDR3 comprises 15 residues. CDR3 nucleotides: TGCGCCAGCAGCTTGGCCGGGGGAGCCTTCAATGAGCAGTTCTTC. It is translated as CASSLAGGAFNEQFF.

CDR3 in DNA: TGTGCCAGCAGCTTAAGGACAGGGGTATCCGGGGCCAACGTCCTGACTTTC. Amino acids: CASSLRTGVSGANVLTF. J is TRBJ2-6 and V is TRBV7-9; 9 nucleotides match TRBD1. This CDR3 has 17 amino acids. After removal of 2 bases from V and 4 bases from J, the junction contained 6 bases not matched to a gene. The V gene's germline CDR1 is SEHNR and CDR2 FQNEAQ (reference sequence).

This clone has more than one count but fewer than ten. V and J are TRBV29-1 and TRBJ1-2; D not resolved. There are 13 residues in the CDR3. Germline assignment: CDR1 SQVTM and CDR2 ANQGSEA. Trimming pared 3 bases from V and 14 bases from J, leaving 22 bases between. The CDR3 DNA reads TGCAGCGTTGACATAAGAAGTAATCTTCTGACTACCTTC. It specifies CSVDIRSNLLTTF.

The chain employs TRBV30 and TRBJ2-3; TRBD2 matches 7 bases. Germline V CDR1 and CDR2: GTSNPN, SVGIG (reference sequence). J lost 2 bases, V lost 0 bases, and 5 bases had no gene match. This CDR3 region has 15 residues. The CDR3 region is CAWSVERLATDTQYF. CDR3 bases: TGTGCCTGGAGTGTCGAGAGACTAGCCACAGATACGCAGTATTTT.

This clone was observed a few times. V and J are TRBV10-3 and TRBJ2-5; TRBD1 matches at 8 bases. V was pared by 10 bases and J by 5 bases, with 6 bases of the junction left unmatched. Germline V gene sequence: CDR1 ENHRY, CDR2 SYGVKD. The CDR3 is 12 amino acids. The CDR3: CATNSGGETQYF. CDR3 DNA: TGTGCCACGAACTCAGGGGGCGAGACCCAGTACTTC.

CDR3 sequence reads: CASSQEQGVYPQHF. The CDR3 DNA follows: TGCGCCAGCAGCCAAGAGCAGGGCGTTTACCCCCAGCATTTT. The chain recombines TRBV4-3 with TRBJ1-5; maybe TRBD1 (5 bases). V was cut by 0 bases and J by 10 bases, with 13 bases left in between. Per the germline V gene, CDR1 is LGHNA and CDR2 is YSLEER. CDR3 length: 14 residues.

The chain combines TRBV5-1 with TRBJ2-1, with D unresolved. The CDR3 spans 14 residues. The V end lost 3 bases, the J end lost 1 base, and 8 bases lay between the germline ends. CDR1 and CDR2 (germline): SGHRS, YFSETQ. DNA for the CDR3: TGCGCCAGCAGCTCGGGTCTGTCCTACAATGAGCAGTTCTTC. Translation: CASSSGLSYNEQFF.

This chain uses TRBV18 with TRBJ2-3; D is uncertain. This CDR3 spans 14 amino acids. Trimming removed 0 bases from V and 2 bases from J, with 6 bases in between. Germline V lookup: CDR1 KGHSH, CDR2 LQKENI. For the CDR3, the DNA is TGTGCCAGCTCACCACCGTCCTACACAGATACGCAGTATTTT. Translating it yields CASSPPSYTDTQYF.